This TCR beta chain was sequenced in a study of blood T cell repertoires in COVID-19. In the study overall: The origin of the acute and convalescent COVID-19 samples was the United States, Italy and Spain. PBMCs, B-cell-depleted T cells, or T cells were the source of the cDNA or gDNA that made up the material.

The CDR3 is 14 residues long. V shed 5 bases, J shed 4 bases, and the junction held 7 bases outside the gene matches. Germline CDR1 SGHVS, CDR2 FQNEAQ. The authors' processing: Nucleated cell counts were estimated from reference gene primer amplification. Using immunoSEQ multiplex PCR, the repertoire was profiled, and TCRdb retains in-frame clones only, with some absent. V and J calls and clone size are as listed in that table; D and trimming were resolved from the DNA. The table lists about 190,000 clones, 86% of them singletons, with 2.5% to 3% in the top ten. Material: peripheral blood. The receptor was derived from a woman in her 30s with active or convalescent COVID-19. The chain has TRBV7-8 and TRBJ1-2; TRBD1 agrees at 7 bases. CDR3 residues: CASSRGGQLYGYTF. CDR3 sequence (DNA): TGTGCCAGCAGCCGCGGGGGACAGCTCTATGGCTACACCTTC.